One and the same sample provided the 32 T cell receptor beta chains below, sequenced in a study of immune cell composition in non-small cell lung cancer. Sequencing used immunoSEQ multiplex PCR; TCRdb keeps in-frame clones, though not all of them. The sample has several thousand clones; 60% to 75% are singletons. Normal lung sampling was at least 3 cm from the tumour, as distant as possible. The sequenced material came from non-adjacent lung tissue. The receptors stem from a human donor with non-small cell lung cancer.

In nucleotides, the CDR3 is TGTGCCAGCAGCTTAGATCGCCGGACAGTGGAGTTCTTC. Translating it yields CASSLDRRTVEFF. The chain has TRBV11-3 and TRBJ2-1; tentatively, D is TRBD1 (6 bases). CDR1 is SGHNT, CDR2 YENEEA, per germline. The CDR3 is 13 residues long. V lost 0 bases and J lost 14, with 14 bases in between.

V and J are TRBV5-1 and TRBJ2-5; 11 bases are a match to TRBD1. J gave up 5 bases and V 3 bases, and 12 bases lay outside the gene matches. Germline V lookup: CDR1 SGHRS, CDR2 YFSETQ. This CDR3 region has 17 residues. CDR3 loop: CASSSGTGGVVRETQYF. The CDR3 DNA is TGCGCCAGCAGCTCCGGGACAGGGGGGGTTGTCCGGGAGACCCAGTACTTC.

J is TRBJ1-5 and V is TRBV19; D perhaps matches TRBD1 (6 bases). The V end was cut by 9 bases, the J end by 7 bases, with 19 bases between. This CDR3 has 14 amino acids. Germline V lookup: CDR1 LNHDA, CDR2 SQIVND (reference sequence). This chain's CDR3 is CASNLGQQGQPQHF. DNA of the CDR3: TGTGCCAGCAACTTAGGACAGCAAGGACAGCCCCAGCATTTT.

The V and J genes are TRBV6-1 and TRBJ1-1; no clear D. The CDR3 loop spans 15 amino acids. CDR1 is MNHNS and CDR2 is SASEGT in the germline V gene. Trimming removed 2 bases from V and 0 bases from J, with 10 bases in between. The CDR3 sequence is CASSEILALNTEAFF. The CDR3 nucleotides read TGTGCCAGCAGTGAAATCTTAGCTTTGAACACTGAAGCTTTCTTT.

V usage is TRBV5-1 and J usage is TRBJ2-7; 10 positions match TRBD2. Unmatched junction bases numbered 4, after V lost 4 bases and J lost 3 bases. This CDR3 has 14 residues. The germline CDR1 and CDR2 sequences are SGHRS and YFSETQ. The CDR3 loop is CASSLSSGGYEQYF. Written as DNA, the CDR3 is TGCGCCAGCAGCCTCTCTAGCGGGGGCTACGAGCAGTACTTC.

V gene TRBV6-6 combines with J gene TRBJ1-5; TRBD1 is a possible D gene (5 bases). Germline CDR1 is MNHNY and CDR2 is SVGAGI (reference sequence). The CDR3 consists of 15 residues. The V end was cut by 3 bases, the J end by 6 bases, with 15 bases between. The CDR3 loop reads CASSYGGGGAQPQHF. DNA for the CDR3: TGTGCCAGCAGTTATGGGGGTGGAGGGGCTCAGCCCCAGCATTTT.

The chain employs TRBV9 and TRBJ1-5, with D possibly TRBD1 on 5 matching bases. Between the trimmed V and J ends, which lost 2 bases and 2 bases, there was a span of 8 bases. Germline CDR1 and CDR2: SGDLS and YYNGEE. The CDR3 contains 14 residues. CDR3 DNA sequence: TGTGCCAGCAGCGTGGGGGGAGGCAATCAGCCCCAGCATTTT. This gives the protein CASSVGGGNQPQHF.

The chain has TRBV9 and TRBJ2-3, with D possibly being TRBD1 (6 bases). The CDR3 totals 12 residues. Looked up from germline, CDR1 is SGDLS and CDR2 is YYNGEE. Trimming took 0 bases from V and 13 from J, leaving 12 bases between them. Written as DNA, the CDR3 is TGTGCCAGCAGCGTAGCAGGGGACACTGAGTATTTT. Translated: CASSVAGDTEYF.

This clone appeared a few times. V gene TRBV6-5 combines with J gene TRBJ1-5; TRBD1 matches at 7 bases. Trimming took 4 bases from V and 7 from J; bases not matched to a gene: 10. The germline V gene has CDR1 MNHEY and CDR2 SVGAGI. This CDR3 has 15 residues. In DNA, the CDR3 is TGTGCCAGCAGTTCACACACAGGGGTGGGCCAGCCCCAGCATTTT. This encodes CASSSHTGVGQPQHF.

This sequence joins TRBV2 and TRBJ1-1, with no clear D. The CDR3 totals 16 residues. V was trimmed by 1 base and J by 0 bases, leaving 12 bases between them. CDR1 and CDR2 (germline): SNHLY, FYNNEI. CDR3 nucleotide sequence: TGTGCCAGCAGTGAAGGTGTCCGGGGAATGAACACTGAAGCTTTCTTT. This codes for CASSEGVRGMNTEAFF. The variable domain in full, completed from reference TRBV2 and TRBJ1-1, reads EPEVTQTPSHQVTQMGQEVILRCVPISNHLYFYWYRQILGQKVEFLVSFYNNEISEKSEIFDDQFSVERPDGSNFTLKIRSTKLEDSAMYFCASSEGVRGMNTEAFFGQGTRLTVV.

The chain is built from TRBV4-2 and TRBJ1-3; D not certain. The CDR3 length is 16 residues. Germline CDR1 is LGHNA and CDR2 is YNFKEQ. V lost 1 base to trimming and J lost 0 bases, with 10 bases between them. The CDR3 DNA reads as TGTGCCAGCAGCCAAGGAGTGGCGGTCTCTGGAAACACCATATATTTT. It codes for CASSQGVAVSGNTIYF.

The chain joins TRBV7-9 to TRBJ2-5, with 9 bases lining up with TRBD2. Germline loops: CDR1 SEHNR, CDR2 FQNEAQ (reference sequence). This CDR3 is built from 14 residues. After removal of 5 bases from V and 2 bases from J, the junction contained 3 bases not matched to a gene. CDR3 sequence: CASSGRGGQETQYF. DNA for the CDR3: TGTGCCAGCAGCGGGCGGGGGGGACAAGAGACCCAGTACTTC.

Comments on this clone: Different DNA sequences within this sample yield the same CDR3. CDR3 region: CASSRQGDTGELFF. The CDR3 nucleotides read TGTGCCAGCTCAAGACAGGGGGACACCGGGGAGCTGTTTTTT. This rearrangement joins TRBV18 to TRBJ2-2, with 9 bases that match TRBD1. Trimming removed 5 bases from V and 3 bases from J; junction bases left unmatched: 1. In germline, CDR1 is KGHSH, CDR2 LQKENI. This CDR3 has 14 residues.

The rearrangement joins TRBV7-3 to TRBJ2-1, with TRBD2 matching 13 bases. CDR1 is SGHTA and CDR2 is FQGTGA in the germline V gene. V shed 5 bases, J shed 4 bases, and the junction held 2 bases outside the gene matches. This CDR3 region has 15 residues. Here the CDR3 DNA reads TGTGCCAGCAGCCGGGGACTAGCGGGGTACAATGAGCAGTTCTTC. Encoded protein: CASSRGLAGYNEQFF.

This clone occurred once. V is TRBV6-5 and J is TRBJ2-2, with 10 nucleotides matching TRBD2. From germline, CDR1 is MNHEY and CDR2 SVGAGI. The CDR3 runs 15 residues. Unmatched junction bases numbered 5, after V lost 4 bases and J lost 6 bases. As DNA, the CDR3 is TGTGCCAGCAGTTCTCTAGCGGGGGTGGCCGGGGAGCTGTTTTTT. It specifies CASSSLAGVAGELFF.

The chain carries TRBV9 and TRBJ1-6; 8 nucleotides align to TRBD1. CDR1 is SGDLS, CDR2 YYNGEE, per germline. The CDR3 sequence is 15 residues long. V lost 4 bases and J lost 4; bases outside the gene matches: 4. CDR3 sequence (DNA): TGTGCCAGCAGCTCCGGACAGGGATATAATTCACCCCTCCACTTT. This translates into CASSSGQGYNSPLHF.

This clone was detected only a few times. The V call is TRBV6-5, the J call TRBJ1-5; D not resolved. Germline values: CDR1 MNHEY, CDR2 SVGAGI. This CDR3 contains 15 residues. V was pared by 0 bases and J by 2 bases, with 8 bases between. The CDR3 sequence is CASSYSGGGNQPQHF. CDR3 DNA sequence: TGTGCCAGCAGTTACTCTGGAGGTGGCAATCAGCCCCAGCATTTT.

This clone was counted once. V is TRBV4-2 and J is TRBJ2-7; possibly TRBD1 for D (6 bases). The CDR3 extends over 15 amino acids. From germline, CDR1 is LGHNA and CDR2 YNFKEQ. V was cut by 1 base and J by 0 bases, with 10 bases left in between. The CDR3 coding sequence is TGTGCCAGCAGCCAAGGGACAGCGAACTCCTACGAGCAGTACTTC. It is translated as CASSQGTANSYEQYF.

The chain uses TRBV11-1 and TRBJ2-3; TRBD2 matches at 10 bases. Germline V CDR1 and CDR2: SGHAT, FQDESV (reference sequence). The V gene end was trimmed by 5 bases and the J gene end by 3 bases; junction bases not matched to a gene: 8. The CDR3 loop spans 16 amino acids. CDR3 residues: CASSLEASGGTDTQYF. The CDR3 nucleotides are TGTGCCAGCAGCCTGGAAGCTAGCGGGGGAACAGATACGCAGTATTTT.

This chain uses TRBV10-3 with TRBJ2-1; 11 bases are a match to TRBD2. Trimming at V came to 10 bases and at J to 6 bases, leaving 8 bases not matched to a gene. The germline V gene encodes CDR1 ENHRY and CDR2 SYGVKD. CDR3 length equals 14 residues. The CDR3 DNA sequence: TGTGCCACCCTTAGCGGGGGGGGATCCAATGAGCAGTTCTTC. Its protein product is CATLSGGGSNEQFF.

The rearrangement joins TRBV19 to TRBJ2-7; the match to TRBD1 covers 7 bases. The trim removed 5 bases at V and 0 bases at J, leaving 7 bases unmatched. There are 15 residues in the CDR3. Germline CDR1 LNHDA, CDR2 SQIVND (reference sequence). The CDR3 nucleotides read TGTGCCAGTAGTCCCGGACAGGCGAGCTCCTACGAGCAGTACTTC. As protein: CASSPGQASSYEQYF.

V is TRBV6-1 and J is TRBJ2-5; 7 bases agree with TRBD1. The CDR3 covers 14 residues. The J segment lost 5 bases and the V segment lost 6 bases, leaving 9 bases of the junction unmatched. Germline V CDR1 and CDR2: MNHNS, SASEGT. For the CDR3, the DNA is TGTGCCAGCAGGGAGTACAGGGGCCGGGAGACCCAGTACTTC. Its protein product is CASREYRGRETQYF.

Only a few counts were recorded for this clone. The chain couples TRBV2 to TRBJ2-4; a possible D gene is TRBD1 (7 bases). The germline gives CDR1 SNHLY, CDR2 FYNNEI. This CDR3 contains 14 residues. V was trimmed by 6 bases and J by 6 bases, leaving 15 bases between them. In DNA, the CDR3 is TGTGCCAGCAGGGGGGGAACAGGGGCAAACATTCAGTACTTC. It specifies CASRGGTGANIQYF.

The DNA for the CDR3 is TGTGCCAGCAGCCAGGGACAGGGTGCAACAGATACGCAGTATTTT. Amino acid sequence: CASSQGQGATDTQYF. The rearrangement links TRBV6-5 to TRBJ2-3, with 9 bases fitting TRBD1. Trimming took 6 bases from V and 3 from J; bases not matched to a gene: 7. This CDR3 is 15 amino acids long. Germline V gene sequence: CDR1 MNHEY, CDR2 SVGAGI.

This clone was detected a few times. This chain uses TRBV4-1 with TRBJ2-7; 7 bases map to TRBD1. The CDR3 sequence is 15 residues long. J gave up 4 bases and V 3 bases, and 9 bases lay outside the gene matches. Germline V gene lookup returns CDR1 MGHRA and CDR2 YSYEKL. Here the CDR3 DNA reads TGCGCCAGCAGCCACCGACAGGGTACACATTACGAGCAGTACTTC. It encodes CASSHRQGTHYEQYF.

This sequence joins TRBV5-8 and TRBJ1-5; no firm D call. The CDR3 length is 13 residues. Germline CDR1 reads SGHTS; CDR2 reads YDEGEE. Between the trimmed V and J ends, which lost 0 bases and 4 bases, there was a span of 5 bases. CDR3 nucleotide sequence: TGTGCCAGCAGCTTGGGAGAGAATCAGCCCCAGCATTTT. This translates into CASSLGENQPQHF.

The V and J genes are TRBV18 and TRBJ2-2; perhaps TRBD1 as D (5 bases). From germline, CDR1 is KGHSH and CDR2 LQKENI. CDR3 length: 17 amino acids. V gave up 2 bases and J gave up 6 bases, with 19 bases separating them. The CDR3 nucleotides are TGTGCCAGCTCACCAATTCCACAGGTAATTCATCCCGGGGAGCTGTTTTTT. This encodes CASSPIPQVIHPGELFF.

This chain connects TRBV5-6 to TRBJ1-5, with unresolved D. The CDR3 length is 17 residues. V lost 6 bases, J lost 1 base, and 20 bases lay in between. Germline loops: CDR1 SGHDT, CDR2 YYEEEE. CDR3 in amino acids: CASTSRTGILSNQPQHF. The CDR3 DNA reads TGTGCCAGCACCTCTCGGACGGGGATCTTAAGCAATCAGCCCCAGCATTTT.

The chain is built from TRBV5-1 and TRBJ1-1; D might be TRBD1 (6 bases). The germline V gene encodes CDR1 SGHRS and CDR2 YFSETQ. V lost 0 bases, J lost 5 bases, and 11 bases lay in between. CDR3 length: 14 amino acids. This CDR3 is CASSLEQGRTEAFF. The CDR3 DNA reads TGCGCCAGCAGCTTGGAACAGGGTCGGACTGAAGCTTTCTTT.

This rearrangement joins TRBV4-3 to TRBJ1-1; possibly TRBD1 for D (6 bases). V gave up 1 base and J gave up 4 bases, with 13 bases separating them. The germline V gene encodes CDR1 LGHNA and CDR2 YSLEER. There are 15 residues in the CDR3. As DNA, the CDR3 is TGCGCCAGCAGCCAAGTGGGGGCGCTTGCCACTGAAGCTTTCTTT. It specifies CASSQVGALATEAFF.

The table lists this clone with a count of one. The chain uses TRBV15 and TRBJ2-7; no firm D call. The CDR3 extends over 12 amino acids. Germline V gene data show CDR1 as LNHNV and CDR2 as YYDKDF (reference sequence). Trimming removed 0 bases from V and 3 bases from J, with 3 bases in between. The CDR3 DNA reads TGTGCCACCAGCAGAGATAGCTACGAGCAGTACTTC. It is translated as CATSRDSYEQYF.

The chain is built from TRBV19 and TRBJ2-1; TRBD2 matches 8 bases. V was pared by 7 bases and J by 2 bases, with 13 bases of the junction left unmatched. The CDR3 is made up of 17 amino acids. In germline, CDR1 is LNHDA, CDR2 SQIVND (reference sequence). The CDR3 loop is CASTSVAGPSTYNEQFF. Written as DNA, the CDR3 is TGTGCCAGTACCTCAGTAGCGGGGCCCTCCACCTACAATGAGCAGTTCTTC.